Described below is a single T cell receptor (beta chain) sequence and its context. Its target is unknown. This PCR relied on a set of 60 Vbeta primers and 13 Jbeta primers. Generated by immunoSEQ multiplex PCR, the TCRdb table keeps only in-frame clones and is missing some. The table lists roughly 140,000 clones, over 60% of them singletons. This specimen belongs to a study of cytomegalovirus exposure and HLA in healthy donors. On the study more broadly: The Caucasian-associated ancestry cluster contained 81% of the 398 genotyped donors.

Study-level results: Highly shared sequence variants in one cluster were likely a sequencing artifact.

Sequencing was performed on PBMCs. The sequence derives from a woman in her thirties in good health and CMV-seropositive.

CDR3 sequence reads: CASSLYASGAYNEQFF. CDR3 in DNA: TGTGCCAGCAGCTTATATGCTAGCGGGGCCTACAATGAGCAGTTCTTC. The V gene is TRBV13, the J gene TRBJ2-1, with TRBD2 matching 9 bases. The germline V gene has CDR1 PRHDT and CDR2 FYEKMQ (reference sequence). The length of the CDR3 is 16 residues. Germline trimming cut 2 bases from V and 2 bases from J; bases unmatched to any gene: 4.